The clone carrying this T cell receptor beta chain was seen a single time. The antigen is unknown. This entry is derived from a study of shared clonotypes between healthy human individuals. Study-wide results and caveats: The study drew on few donors, limiting represented genetic and exposure-history diversity.

Only in-frame clones appear in the TCRdb table, and some are missing; sequencing was by immunoSEQ multiplex PCR. The data show approximately 1,500,000 clones, more than 95% seen once. What was sequenced was naive CD4+ T cells sorted from blood. Documented subset: CD45RA+ positively selected. The receptor was isolated from a man aged 25-45 years in good health.

This CDR3 is CASSGLFSGQGKETQYF. The CDR3 nucleotides are TGTGCCAGCAGTGGACTGTTCAGCGGGCAAGGGAAAGAGACCCAGTACTTC. V and J are TRBV6-1 and TRBJ2-5; D might be TRBD2 (6 bases). The CDR3 spans 17 residues. V was shortened by 4 bases and J by 3 bases, with 21 bases between the two germline ends. CDR1 and CDR2 from the germline V gene are MNHNS and SASEGT.